This T cell receptor (beta chain) came from a study of T cells expressing NK-cell markers. Following a re-call of the 5' RACE reads, TCRdb has one entry per CDR3 protein and lacks DNA. In total, the table holds about 390,000 distinct CDR3 sequences. What was sequenced was blood T cells: a sorted CD56 or NKG2C T cell subset, CD4+ or CD8+ T cells, or bulk PBMC T cells (not recorded which). The sequence was obtained from a woman aged 45 to 65 in good health.

CDR3 amino acids: CSVEPRGYEQFF. This chain connects TRBV29-1 to TRBJ2-1; absent DNA, TCRdb's TRBD1 call cannot be checked. CDR1 is SQVTM, CDR2 ANQGSEA, per germline. The CDR3 covers 12 residues.